This T cell receptor beta chain was sequenced during a study of blood T cell repertoires in COVID-19. Study details: From the United States, Italy and Spain came samples of acute and convalescent COVID-19. In each case, the material was cDNA or gDNA derived from T cells, B-cell-depleted T cells, or PBMCs.

Germline lookup yields CDR1 KGHSH and CDR2 LQKENI. The CDR3 runs 17 residues. Unmatched junction bases numbered 16, after V lost 5 bases and J lost 4 bases. This clone has only a few counts. As processed by the authors: Amplification of reference gene primers was used by the study to estimate nucleated cell counts. Only in-frame clones appear in the TCRdb table, and some are missing; sequencing was by immunoSEQ multiplex PCR. V and J calls and clone size are copied from that table; D and trimming were computed from the DNA. The table includes more than 200,000 clones, less than 90% detected once. This receptor was obtained from a man aged 25 to 40 with active or convalescent COVID-19. V and J are TRBV18 and TRBJ1-2; 7 nucleotides align to TRBD1. Sequencing was carried out using peripheral blood. The CDR3 is CASSDTAPGQSIYGYTF. CDR3 DNA sequence: TGTGCCAGCTCAGACACGGCCCCGGGACAGAGTATCTATGGCTACACCTTC.